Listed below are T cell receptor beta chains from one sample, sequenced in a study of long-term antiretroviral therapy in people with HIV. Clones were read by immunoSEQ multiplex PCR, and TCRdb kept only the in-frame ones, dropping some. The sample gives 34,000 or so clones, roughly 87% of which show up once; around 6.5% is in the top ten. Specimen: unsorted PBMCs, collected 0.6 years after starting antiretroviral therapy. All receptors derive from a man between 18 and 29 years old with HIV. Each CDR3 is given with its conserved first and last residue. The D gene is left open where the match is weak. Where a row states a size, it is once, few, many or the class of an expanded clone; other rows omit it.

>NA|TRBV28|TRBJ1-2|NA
CASSTGSANYGYTF
TGTGCCAGCAGTACGGGCAGCGCTAACTATGGCTACACCTTC
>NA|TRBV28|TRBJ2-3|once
CASSIRDTQYF
TGTGCCAGCAGCATTAGAGATACGCAGTATTTT
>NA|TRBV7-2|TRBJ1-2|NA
CASSLLGYTF
TGTGCCAGCAGCTTATTAGGCTACACCTTC
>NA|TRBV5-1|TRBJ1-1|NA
CASSLGSGTNTEAFF
TGCGCCAGCAGCTTGGGGTCCGGGACTAACACTGAAGCTTTCTTT
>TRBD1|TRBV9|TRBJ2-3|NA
CASSVDGTGIGTDTQYF
TGTGCCAGCAGCGTAGACGGGACAGGGATTGGAACAGATACGCAGTATTTT
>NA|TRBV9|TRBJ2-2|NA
CATGPTAYTGELFF
TGTGCCACCGGACCGACAGCTTACACCGGGGAGCTGTTTTTT
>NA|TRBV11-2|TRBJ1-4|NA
CASSLGGGLGEKLFF
TGTGCCAGCAGCTTAGGGGGGGGCCTTGGAGAAAAACTGTTTTTT
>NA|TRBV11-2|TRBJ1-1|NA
CASSLVAGRGMNTEAFF
TGTGCCAGCAGCTTAGTCGCAGGAAGGGGGATGAACACTGAAGCTTTCTTT
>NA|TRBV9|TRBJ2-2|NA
CASSEFSTGELFF
TGTGCCAGCAGCGAGTTCAGCACCGGGGAGCTGTTTTTT
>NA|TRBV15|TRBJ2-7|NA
CATSRDQTYPYEQYF
TGTGCCACCAGCAGAGATCAAACCTACCCCTACGAGCAGTACTTC
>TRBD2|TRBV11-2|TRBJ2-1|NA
CASSPGGLAHYNEQFF
TGTGCCAGCAGCCCGGGTGGACTAGCGCACTACAATGAGCAGTTCTTC
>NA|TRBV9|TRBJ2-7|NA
CASSTQGGDDEQYF
TGTGCCAGCAGCACACAGGGAGGTGACGACGAGCAGTACTTC
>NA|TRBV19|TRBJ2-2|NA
CASSMGWARELFF
TGTGCCAGTAGTATGGGGTGGGCTAGGGAGCTGTTTTTT
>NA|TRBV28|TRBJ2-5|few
CASSLNMETQYF
TGTGCCAGCAGTCTCAATATGGAGACCCAGTACTTC
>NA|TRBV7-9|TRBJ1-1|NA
CASSYGMNTEAFF
TGTGCCAGCAGCTATGGCATGAACACTGAAGCTTTCTTT
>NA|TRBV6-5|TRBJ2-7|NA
CASRFLQGYEQYF
TGTGCCAGCAGATTCCTACAGGGCTACGAGCAGTACTTC
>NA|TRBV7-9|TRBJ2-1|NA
CASSLAGTYNEQFF
TGTGCCAGCAGCTTAGCGGGGACCTACAATGAGCAGTTCTTC
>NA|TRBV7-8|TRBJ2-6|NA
CASSSQGQFGANVLTF
TGTGCCAGCAGCTCCCAGGGGCAATTTGGGGCCAACGTCCTGACTTTC
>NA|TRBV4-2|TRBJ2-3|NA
CASSQETGRRTDTQYF
TGTGCCAGCAGCCAAGAAACCGGGAGAAGGACAGATACGCAGTATTTT
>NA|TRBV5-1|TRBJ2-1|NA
CASSRKNTDEQFF
TGCGCCAGCAGCCGGAAGAATACCGATGAGCAGTTCTTC
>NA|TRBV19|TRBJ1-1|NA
CASSVGWGTEAFF
TGTGCCAGTAGTGTAGGTTGGGGCACTGAAGCTTTCTTT
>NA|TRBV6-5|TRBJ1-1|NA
CASSYSSGRTNTEAFF
TGTGCCAGCAGTTACTCGAGTGGTAGGACGAACACTGAAGCTTTCTTT
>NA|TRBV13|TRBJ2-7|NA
CASSLGRVESQQYF
TGTGCCAGCAGCTTAGGCCGCGTTGAATCACAGCAGTACTTC
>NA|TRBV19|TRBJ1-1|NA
CASSPSRTGNTEAFF
TGTGCCAGTAGTCCCAGTCGGACGGGGAACACTGAAGCTTTCTTT
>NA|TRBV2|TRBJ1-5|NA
CASSGDGSNQPQHF
TGTGCCAGCAGTGGAGACGGTAGCAATCAGCCCCAGCATTTT
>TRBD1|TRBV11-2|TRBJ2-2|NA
CASSPTGGTGELFF
TGTGCCAGCAGCCCGACAGGGGGCACCGGGGAGCTGTTTTTT
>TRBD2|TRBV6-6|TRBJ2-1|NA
CASGTSVYEQFF
TGTGCCAGCGGGACTAGCGTCTATGAGCAGTTCTTC
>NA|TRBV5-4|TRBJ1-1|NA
CASSPDSTEAFF
TGTGCCAGCAGCCCCGATTCTACTGAAGCTTTCTTT
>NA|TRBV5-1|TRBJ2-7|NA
CASSSQGTLTYEQYF
TGCGCCAGCAGCTCACAGGGAACTCTCACCTACGAGCAGTACTTC
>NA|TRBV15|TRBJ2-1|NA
CATSSSQGFNEQFF
TGTGCCACCAGCTCTTCCCAGGGTTTCAATGAGCAGTTCTTC
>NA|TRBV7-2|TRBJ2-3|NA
CASSLAVSVPGTDTQYF
TGTGCCAGCAGCTTAGCGGTTTCGGTCCCTGGCACAGATACGCAGTATTTT
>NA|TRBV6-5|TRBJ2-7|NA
CASSPLTYEQYF
TGTGCCAGCAGCCCCTTGACCTACGAGCAGTACTTC
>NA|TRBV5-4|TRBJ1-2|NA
CASSPFTGQSYYGYTF
TGTGCCAGCAGCCCCTTCACCGGGCAGAGCTACTATGGCTACACCTTC
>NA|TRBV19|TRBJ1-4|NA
CASSPPGQSPGGEKLFF
TGTGCCAGTAGTCCCCCCGGCCAAAGCCCGGGGGGTGAAAAACTGTTTTTT
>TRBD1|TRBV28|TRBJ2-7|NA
CASSLVTGGAFYEQYF
TGTGCCAGCAGTTTAGTAACAGGGGGCGCGTTCTACGAGCAGTACTTC
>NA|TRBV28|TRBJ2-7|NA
CASSFRGSSYEQYF
TGTGCCAGCAGTTTTCGGGGGAGCTCCTACGAGCAGTACTTC
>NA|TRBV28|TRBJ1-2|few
CASSFQRYGYTF
TGTGCCAGCAGTTTTCAGCGCTATGGCTACACCTTC
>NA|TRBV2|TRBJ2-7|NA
CASKQDLSSYEQYF
TGTGCCAGCAAACAGGACCTTAGCTCCTACGAGCAGTACTTC
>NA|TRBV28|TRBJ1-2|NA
CASSLDSLNYGYTF
TGTGCCAGCAGTTTAGACAGCCTGAACTATGGCTACACCTTC
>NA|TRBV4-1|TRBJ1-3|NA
CASSQNPIGGAGNTIYF
TGCGCCAGCAGCCAAAACCCTATAGGGGGGGCTGGAAACACCATATATTTT
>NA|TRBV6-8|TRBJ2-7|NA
CASTHLDGTSYEQYF
TGTGCCAGCACTCACTTAGATGGGACAAGCTACGAGCAGTACTTC
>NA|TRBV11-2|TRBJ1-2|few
CASSLSRATGYTF
TGTGCCAGCAGCTTATCTAGGGCTACCGGCTACACCTTC
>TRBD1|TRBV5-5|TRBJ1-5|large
CASSSRGQSNQPQHF
TGTGCCAGCAGCTCGAGGGGGCAAAGCAATCAGCCCCAGCATTTT
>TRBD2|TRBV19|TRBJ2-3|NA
CASSTPLAGSYDTQYF
TGTGCCAGTAGTACACCACTAGCGGGATCCTATGATACGCAGTATTTT
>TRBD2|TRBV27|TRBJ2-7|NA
CASSPITGTSSYEQYF
TGTGCCAGCAGTCCTATTACCGGGACTAGCAGCTACGAGCAGTACTTC
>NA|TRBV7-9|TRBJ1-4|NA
CASSLARGEKLFF
TGTGCCAGCAGCTTAGCTAGGGGTGAAAAACTGTTTTTT
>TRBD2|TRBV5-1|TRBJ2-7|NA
CASRDQTSVYEQYF
TGCGCCAGCAGGGACCAGACTAGCGTCTACGAGCAGTACTTC
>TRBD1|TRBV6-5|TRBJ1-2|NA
CASSSTGEYGYTF
TGTGCCAGCAGCTCGACAGGGGAATACGGCTACACCTTC
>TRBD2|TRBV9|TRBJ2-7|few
CASSSTTGGEQYF
TGTGCCAGCAGCTCTACGACGGGGGGCGAGCAGTACTTC
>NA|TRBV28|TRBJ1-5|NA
CASSSMFDVWDSNQPQHF
TGTGCCAGCAGTTCAATGTTCGATGTTTGGGATAGCAATCAGCCCCAGCATTTT
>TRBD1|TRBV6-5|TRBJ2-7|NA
CASKRGQGAYEQYF
TGTGCCAGCAAGCGGGGACAGGGGGCCTACGAGCAGTACTTC
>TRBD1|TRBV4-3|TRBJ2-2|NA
CASSQRDSSTGELFF
TGCGCCAGCAGCCAAAGGGACAGTAGTACCGGGGAGCTGTTTTTT
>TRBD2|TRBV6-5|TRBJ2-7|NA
CASTRTSGSYEQYF
TGTGCCAGCACCCGGACTAGCGGGAGCTACGAGCAGTACTTC
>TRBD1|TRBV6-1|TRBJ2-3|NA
CASSKGATRTDTQYF
TGTGCCAGCAGTAAGGGGGCAACCCGCACAGATACGCAGTATTTT